These T cell receptor beta chains were read from a single sample in a study of shared clonotypes between healthy human individuals. The repertoire was sequenced with immunoSEQ multiplex PCR; TCRdb's copy has only in-frame clones and lacks some. This table holds 550,000 to 600,000 clones, roughly four fifths found once. What was sequenced was PBMCs. Receptors were obtained from a woman aged 40-49 years in good health. Some clones in this sample may be carry-over from other donors' samples. CDR3s include the opening cysteine and the closing phenylalanine or tryptophan. Each record gives: V gene, clone size, D gene, J gene, CDR3 DNA, CDR3 protein. D genes are given only for firm matches. Size values are once, few and many counts, or a class for expanded clones, and some rows have none.

>TRBV28|NA|NA|TRBJ1-1
TGTGCCAGCAGTTTGACAGATACGAACACTGAAGCTTTCTTT
CASSLTDTNTEAFF
>TRBV19|NA|NA|TRBJ2-1
TGTGCCAGTAGTAGAGGTAGCTCCTACAATGAGCAGTTCTTC
CASSRGSSYNEQFF
>TRBV4-1|once|TRBD1|TRBJ1-3
TGCGCCAGCAGCCAAGATAGGCTGCGGGGACAGGAGGTCCGAAACACCATATATTTT
CASSQDRLRGQEVRNTIYF
>TRBV6-5|NA|TRBD2|TRBJ2-7
TGTGCCAGCAGTTGGACTAGCGGGAGCGGTGGGAACGAGCAGTACTTC
CASSWTSGSGGNEQYF
>TRBV7-3|few|TRBD1|TRBJ2-1
TGTGCCAGCAGCTCAACTCCGGGACAGTACAATGAGCAGTTCTTC
CASSSTPGQYNEQFF
>TRBV5-4|NA|TRBD2|TRBJ2-1
TGTGCCAGCAGCCCCTGGTTAGCGGGAGGCTACAATGAGCAGTTCTTC
CASSPWLAGGYNEQFF
>TRBV10-3|NA|TRBD2|TRBJ2-7
TGTGCCACCCGGGACTCCGGGGGGGAAAGCTCCTACGAGCAGTACTTC
CATRDSGGESSYEQYF
>TRBV9|many|NA|TRBJ2-3
TGTGCCAGCAGCGTAGGTCATACGCAGTATTTT
CASSVGHTQYF
>TRBV11-2|NA|NA|TRBJ1-1
TGTGCCAGCAGCTTGGATCGCAGGTCTCTTGGCACTGAAGCTTTCTTT
CASSLDRRSLGTEAFF
>TRBV4-1|NA|NA|TRBJ1-4
TGCGCCAGCAGCCAAGATGGTCGCACCCATGAAAAACTGTTTTTT
CASSQDGRTHEKLFF
>TRBV19|NA|NA|TRBJ1-1
TGTGCCAGTAGTATCGGGACGAGGAACACTGAAGCTTTCTTT
CASSIGTRNTEAFF
>TRBV15|NA|NA|TRBJ2-1
TGTGCCACCAGCAGAGATGGACGTAGCTCCTACAATGAGCAGTTCTTC
CATSRDGRSSYNEQFF
>TRBV19|NA|TRBD2|TRBJ2-1
TGTGCCAGTAGTCTCGGACTAGCGGACTACAATGAGCAGTTCTTC
CASSLGLADYNEQFF
>TRBV7-8|NA|NA|TRBJ2-1
TGTGCCAGCAGCTTAGATGCGGGACTGTTGTACAATGAGCAGTTCTTC
CASSLDAGLLYNEQFF
>TRBV2|NA|TRBD2|TRBJ2-7
TGTGCCAGCAGTGAAGTAGCGGGAAGCTCCTACGAGCAGTACTTC
CASSEVAGSSYEQYF
>TRBV18|NA|TRBD2|TRBJ2-2
TGTGCCAGCTCACCACTTCGACTAGCGGGCACCGGGGAGCTGTTTTTT
CASSPLRLAGTGELFF
>TRBV5-1|NA|NA|TRBJ2-7
TGCGCCAGCAGCTTGGCGCTAGGCGCCTACGAGCAGTACTTC
CASSLALGAYEQYF
>TRBV5-1|NA|NA|TRBJ2-3
TGCGCCAGCAGCTTATCTACAGATACGCAGTATTTT
CASSLSTDTQYF
>TRBV15|NA|TRBD2|TRBJ2-1
TGTGCCACCAGCAGAGATGCCCCCGGGACTAGCGGGAGAGGGAATGAGCAGTTCTTC
CATSRDAPGTSGRGNEQFF
>TRBV25-1|many|TRBD2|TRBJ2-7
TGTGCCAGCAGATTAGGGACTAGCGGGAGTCGAGGTGAGCAGTACTTC
CASRLGTSGSRGEQYF
>TRBV4-1|NA|NA|TRBJ1-2
TGCGCCAGCAGCCAAGTGCAGGCCCGGAACTATGGCTACACCTTC
CASSQVQARNYGYTF
>TRBV14|few|NA|TRBJ1-2
TGTGCCAGCAGCCAAGATCTCGAGGGTAACTATGGCTACACCTTC
CASSQDLEGNYGYTF
>TRBV9|NA|TRBD1|TRBJ2-7
TGTGCCAGCAGCTCAGGACAGGGCTACGAGCAGTACTTC
CASSSGQGYEQYF
>TRBV18|NA|NA|TRBJ2-2
TGTGCCAGCTCAACTATAGGGCCCTCCACCGGGGAGCTGTTTTTT
CASSTIGPSTGELFF
>TRBV27|NA|NA|TRBJ2-2
TGTGCCAGCAGTTGGGGACACCTCACCGGGGAGCTGTTTTTT
CASSWGHLTGELFF
>TRBV30|NA|NA|TRBJ2-5
TGTGCCTGGAGTGTTGGGGCAGCGGAAGAGACCCAGTACTTC
CAWSVGAAEETQYF
>TRBV29-1|NA|NA|TRBJ1-2
TGCAGCGTGCTGCGGGCCAACTATGGCTACACCTTC
CSVLRANYGYTF
>TRBV7-2|NA|NA|TRBJ1-1
TGTGCCAGCAGCTTAGCGTTGGGGGGGTTGGCTGAAGCTTTCTTT
CASSLALGGLAEAFF
>TRBV18|NA|NA|TRBJ2-6
TGTGCCAGCTCACCATCTGGGGCCAACGTCCTGACTTTC
CASSPSGANVLTF
>TRBV4-3|NA|NA|TRBJ1-2
TGCGCCAGCAGCCTCGTAAGGGACGTAACCCGTTTGTATGGCTACACCTTC
CASSLVRDVTRLYGYTF
>TRBV6-5|NA|NA|TRBJ1-5
TGTGCCAGCAGAACCCAGGGTGTTGGGCCCCAGCATTTT
CASRTQGVGPQHF
>TRBV14|NA|NA|TRBJ2-1
TGTGCCAGCAGCCAATCCTCCTCCTACAATGAGCAGTTCTTC
CASSQSSSYNEQFF
>TRBV15|NA|NA|TRBJ1-2
TGTGCCACCAGCAGTGGGGCTGGCTATGGCTACACCTTC
CATSSGAGYGYTF
>TRBV7-9|NA|NA|TRBJ2-5
TGTGCCAGCAGCTTAGTGTTGGAGACCCAGTACTTC
CASSLVLETQYF
>TRBV6-5|NA|TRBD1|TRBJ1-1
TGTGCCAGCAGTTACTTGGGACAGATGAACACTGAAGCTTTCTTT
CASSYLGQMNTEAFF
>TRBV5-6|NA|TRBD1|TRBJ2-5
TGTGCCAGCAGCTTCGTCGACAGGGGGTCGGTAGAGCAGTACTTC
CASSFVDRGSVEQYF
>TRBV7-2|NA|NA|TRBJ1-2
TGTGCCAGCAGCAGAAGCCCGGACGGCGGGGGAGGTGGCTACACCTTC
CASSRSPDGGGGGYTF
>TRBV6-1|NA|TRBD2|TRBJ2-3
TGTGCCAGCAGTGAAACGGGAGGGGGACCGGATACGCAGTATTTT
CASSETGGGPDTQYF
>TRBV7-2|few|NA|TRBJ2-3
TGTGCCAGCAGCTTAGTTGCGGGGATCACAGATACGCAGTATTTT
CASSLVAGITDTQYF